This TCR beta chain stems from a study of CD8 T cells in Susac syndrome. Healthy donors served as age- and sex-matched controls. Negative magnetic isolation gave CD8+ and CD4+ cells; FACS enriched CD8+ TEMRA. Only one count was recorded for this clonotype. The CDR3 has 14 residues. Per the germline V gene, CDR1 is KGHDR and CDR2 is SFDVKD. V lost 2 bases to trimming and J lost 3 bases, with 10 bases between them. The RNA, about 0.5 to 1 ug, was put through reverse transcription using random hexamers. TCR beta CDR3 was amplified by immunoSEQ covering 54 Vbeta and 13 Jbeta. TCRdb re-called the immunoSEQ multiplex PCR reads with MiXCR, one entry per CDR3 protein. The sample has some 99,000 distinct CDR3 sequences; 95% to 98% are singletons.

The sequencing input was CD4+ T cells from PBMCs. The sequence was obtained from a human donor in good health. The chain is built from TRBV24-1 and TRBJ2-7, with D possibly being TRBD2 (6 bases). The CDR3 DNA sequence: TGTGCCACCAGTGATTATGGGGGGAACTACGAGCAGTACTTC. Its protein is CATSDYGGNYEQYF.